One and the same sample provided the 10 T cell receptor beta chains below, sequenced in a study of blood T cell repertoires in COVID-19. Assay used: immunoSEQ multiplex PCR; TCRdb lists only in-frame clones, some missing. This table holds 350,000 to 400,000 clones, approximately 92% found once. Source material: PBMCs or T cells enriched from blood (not recorded which). These receptors were obtained from a man aged 18 to 29 who had recovered from COVID-19.

DNA for the CDR3: TGTGCCAGCAGTGGACAGGGGGCCGGGGAGCTGTTTTTT. Protein: CASSGQGAGELFF. This chain joins TRBV2 and TRBJ2-2, with 9 bases fitting TRBD1. Germline CDR1 SNHLY, CDR2 FYNNEI. Trimming cost V 4 bases and J 6 bases; bases outside gene matches: 0. CDR3 length: 13 amino acids.

The chain employs TRBV6-2 or TRBV6-3 and TRBJ1-1; 9 positions agree with TRBD1. Germline V CDR1 and CDR2: MNHEY, SVGEGT. Trimming took 2 bases from V and 1 from J; bases not matched to a gene: 14. This CDR3 has 19 residues. CDR3 loop: CASSYARDRDIWGNTEAFF. In nucleotides, the CDR3 is TGTGCCAGCAGTTACGCCCGGGACAGGGACATATGGGGGAACACTGAAGCTTTCTTT.

The J gene is TRBJ2-1, the V gene TRBV2; 8 nucleotides agree with TRBD2. Per germline, CDR1 SNHLY and CDR2 FYNNEI. The CDR3 consists of 15 residues. The junction had 15 bases not matched to a gene; V was cut back by 8 bases and J by 9 bases. This CDR3 is CASQREAGVTSEQFF. CDR3 bases: TGTGCCAGCCAAAGGGAAGCGGGAGTTACCTCTGAGCAGTTCTTC.

The V gene is TRBV21-1, the J gene TRBJ2-1; no check of the table's D call, TRBD2, against the DNA was made. TRBV21-1 has pseudogene status. CDR3 length: 16 residues. The CDR3 protein is CASSLRTASGFNEQFF. CDR3 bases: TGTGCCAGCAGCCTAAGGACGGCTAGCGGTTTTAATGAGCAGTTCTTC.

This rearrangement joins TRBV9 to TRBJ2-2, with 10 bases fitting TRBD1. The CDR3 runs to 16 residues. Trimming at V came to 6 bases and at J to 2 bases, leaving 7 bases not matched to a gene. Germline CDR1 and CDR2: SGDLS and YYNGEE. The CDR3 sequence is CASTSDRGLNTGELFF. CDR3 coding DNA: TGTGCCAGCACCTCAGACAGGGGGCTAAACACCGGGGAGCTGTTTTTT.

CDR3 sequence reads: CSASPNSNQPQHF. CDR3 bases: TGCAGTGCTAGTCCCAATAGCAATCAGCCCCAGCATTTT. This chain uses TRBV20-1 with TRBJ1-5; D call uncertain. V was shortened by 3 bases and J by 0 bases, with 6 bases between the two germline ends. The germline V gene encodes CDR1 DFQATT and CDR2 SNEGSKA (reference sequence). The CDR3 loop spans 13 amino acids.

The chain has TRBV7-2 and TRBJ1-6, with 12 bases fitting TRBD1. V gave up 7 bases and J gave up 7 bases; unmatched junction bases: 5. CDR3 length equals 15 residues. The germline V gene has CDR1 SGHTA and CDR2 FQGNSA. DNA for the CDR3: TGTGCCAGCAAGGGGACAGGGGGCGGGAATTCACCCCTCCACTTT. It encodes CASKGTGGGNSPLHF.

The chain recombines TRBV4-1 with TRBJ1-2; D call uncertain. V gave up 0 bases and J gave up 4 bases, with 9 bases separating them. CDR3 length: 14 residues. Looked up from germline, CDR1 is MGHRA and CDR2 is YSYEKL. This CDR3 is CASSQEETAYGYTF. CDR3 DNA sequence: TGCGCCAGCAGCCAAGAAGAAACAGCCTATGGCTACACCTTC.

The chain uses TRBV10-3 and TRBJ2-6; D is perhaps TRBD2 (7 bases). This CDR3 spans 19 amino acids. Germline CDR1 ENHRY, CDR2 SYGVKD. Trimming left V 2 bases short and J 1 base short, with 18 bases between. The chain's CDR3 is CAISERGLGGASGANVLTF. The CDR3 region has the DNA TGTGCCATCAGTGAGCGAGGTCTAGGGGGGGCGTCTGGGGCCAACGTCCTGACTTTC.

The rearrangement joins TRBV10-2 to TRBJ1-1; 9 positions agree with TRBD1. Germline CDR1 is WSHSY and CDR2 is SAAADI. This CDR3 comprises 14 residues. V dropped 7 bases and J dropped 6; count of bases not matched to a gene: 9. The CDR3 DNA reads TGCGCCAGCAACTCGGACAGGGGAGGACCTGAAGCTTTCTTT. Amino acid sequence: CASNSDRGGPEAFF.